The 20 T cell receptor beta chains below come from one sample, sequenced in a study of blood T cell repertoires in COVID-19. Produced via immunoSEQ multiplex PCR; TCRdb's table is partial and in-frame only. This table holds 300,000 to 400,000 clones, roughly 90% found once. Input material: peripheral blood. These receptor sequences come from a woman between 70 and 85 years old with COVID-19, enrolled during active disease.

The V call is TRBV27, the J call TRBJ1-5, with 7 bases identical to TRBD1. The germline V gene encodes CDR1 MNHEY and CDR2 SMNVEV (reference sequence). The CDR3 totals 15 residues. Losses at the gene ends were 4 bases for V and 5 bases for J; bases not matched to a gene: 8. In DNA, the CDR3 is TGTGCCAGCAGTTCTCTGACAGGGTGGGATCAGCCCCAGCATTTT. Amino acid sequence: CASSSLTGWDQPQHF.

V usage is TRBV7-9 and J usage is TRBJ2-7; no reliable D call. CDR3 length: 13 amino acids. Germline CDR1 SEHNR, CDR2 FQNEAQ (reference sequence). Trimming removed 10 bases from V and 2 bases from J, with 15 bases in between. CDR3 protein: CATELPATYEQYF. In DNA form, the CDR3 reads TGTGCCACCGAGCTCCCAGCGACCTACGAGCAGTACTTC.

This rearrangement joins TRBV4-1 to TRBJ1-4; D unclear. This CDR3 has 15 amino acids. Germline V gene lookup returns CDR1 MGHRA and CDR2 YSYEKL. Trimming cost V 1 base and J 7 bases, with 13 bases left between them. CDR3 sequence (DNA): TGCGCCAGCAGCCAAGGCCGTGTTCGGGGTGAAAAACTGTTTTTT. Its translation: CASSQGRVRGEKLFF.

The chain joins TRBV7-8 to TRBJ2-2; TRBD1 might be the D (6 bases). The CDR3 length is 15 residues. V was trimmed by 4 bases and J by 2 bases, leaving 11 bases between them. From germline, CDR1 is SGHVS and CDR2 FQNEAQ. The CDR3 nucleotides read TGTGCCAGCAGCTGGTCGGGGACAAACACCGGGGAGCTGTTTTTT. Its translation: CASSWSGTNTGELFF.

This chain joins TRBV20-1 and TRBJ1-2; no clear D gene. V was shortened by 6 bases and J by 7 bases, with 12 bases between the two germline ends. This CDR3 comprises 11 residues. Germline V CDR1 and CDR2: DFQATT, SNEGSKA (reference sequence). CDR3 protein: CSAPAETGYTF. Written as DNA, the CDR3 is TGCAGTGCCCCGGCGGAGACTGGCTACACCTTC.

The chain employs TRBV4-3 and TRBJ1-6; 7 bases are shared with TRBD1. CDR3 size: 15 residues. Germline trimming cut 1 base from V and 6 bases from J; bases unmatched to any gene: 3. CDR1 and CDR2 from the germline V gene are LGHNA and YSLEER. CDR3 nucleotide sequence: TGCGCCAGCAGCCAAGGGGACAGTGCTAATTCACCCCTCCACTTT. Translating it yields CASSQGDSANSPLHF.

The CDR3 is CASSSLAGTRYGYTF. CDR3 DNA: TGTGCCAGCAGCTCATTAGCCGGGACACGGTATGGCTACACCTTC. The chain links TRBV5-6 to TRBJ1-2; a weak D match, TRBD1 (6 bases). V lost 3 bases and J lost 5, with 17 bases in between. CDR3 length: 15 amino acids. Germline CDR1 is SGHDT and CDR2 is YYEEEE. Drawing the rest from reference TRBV5-6 and TRBJ1-2, the complete variable domain is DAGVTQSPTHLIKTRGQQVTLRCSPKSGHDTVSWYQQALGQGPQFIFQYYEEEERQRGNFPDRFSGHQFPNYSSELNVNALLLGDSALYLCASSSLAGTRYGYTFGSGTRLTVV.

The gene calls are TRBV6-6 and TRBJ1-6; TRBD1 is a possible D gene (6 bases). Trimming took 5 bases from V and 6 from J, leaving 14 bases between them. There are 15 residues in the CDR3. The germline V gene encodes CDR1 MNHNY and CDR2 SVGAGI (reference sequence). The CDR3 sequence is CASSPPGGFNSPLHF. CDR3 nucleotides: TGTGCCAGCAGTCCCCCGGGGGGCTTTAATTCACCCCTCCACTTT.

The J gene is TRBJ2-5, the V gene TRBV24-1; D is undetermined. Germline CDR1 is KGHDR and CDR2 is SFDVKD. The CDR3 is 17 amino acids. The V end was cut by 3 bases, the J end by 0 bases, with 16 bases between. The CDR3 DNA is TGTGCCACCAGTGATCCTCCCGGAGCCGTGTACCAAGAGACCCAGTACTTC. Its protein is CATSDPPGAVYQETQYF.

V is TRBV15 and J is TRBJ1-2; TRBD1 matches at 7 bases. CDR1 and CDR2 from the germline V gene are LNHNV and YYDKDF (reference sequence). The CDR3 has 14 amino acids. J gave up 5 bases and V 0 bases, and 3 bases lay outside the gene matches. Written as DNA, the CDR3 is TGTGCCACCAGCAGAGAGACAGGGATATATGGCTACACCTTC. Amino acids: CATSRETGIYGYTF.

The chain links TRBV24-1 to TRBJ1-1; the match to TRBD1 covers 12 bases. In germline, CDR1 is KGHDR, CDR2 SFDVKD. This CDR3 comprises 16 residues. V lost 4 bases, J lost 7 bases, and 9 bases stayed unmatched. The CDR3 is CATSEAGTGGSGEAFF. CDR3 nucleotides: TGTGCCACCAGTGAGGCCGGGACAGGGGGCTCGGGTGAAGCTTTCTTT.

The chain couples TRBV29-1 to TRBJ2-7; tentatively, D is TRBD1 (6 bases). The CDR3 runs 13 residues. The germline V and J ends were trimmed by 5 bases and 1 base, with 12 bases remaining between them. The V gene's germline CDR1 is SQVTM and CDR2 ANQGSEA. CDR3 nucleotide sequence: TGCAGCGTTAGGGGGATAGGGTCCTACGAGCAGTACTTC. It encodes CSVRGIGSYEQYF.

This clone was counted between two and nine times. V and J are TRBV6-1 and TRBJ2-3; perhaps TRBD2 as D (6 bases). V gave up 1 base and J gave up 2 bases, with 10 bases separating them. Germline CDR1 MNHNS, CDR2 SASEGT. The CDR3 sequence is 15 residues long. CDR3 protein: CASSEGVADTDTQYF. The CDR3 DNA reads as TGTGCCAGCAGTGAAGGGGTAGCGGACACAGATACGCAGTATTTT.

This clone occurred once. The V and J genes are TRBV12-5 and TRBJ1-1, with TRBD1 matching over 10 bases. Germline V lookup: CDR1 LGHNT, CDR2 FRNRAP. The CDR3 length is 19 residues. The V gene end was trimmed by 0 bases and the J gene end by 0 bases; junction bases not matched to a gene: 10. CDR3 protein: CASGLVTPTGGYMNTEAFF. CDR3 DNA: TGTGCTAGTGGTTTGGTAACCCCGACAGGGGGCTATATGAACACTGAAGCTTTCTTT.

In the case of this clone: In the same sample, other DNA sequences code for this CDR3. The J gene is TRBJ1-1, the V gene TRBV28, with D possibly matching TRBD1 (5 bases). V was pared by 6 bases and J by 0 bases, with 17 bases between. The CDR3 contains 16 residues. CDR1 is MDHEN and CDR2 is SYDVKM in the germline V gene. The CDR3 reads CASRGEGLGLNTEAFF. DNA for the CDR3: TGTGCCAGCAGAGGGGAGGGGCTTGGTCTGAACACTGAAGCTTTCTTT. The variable domain in full, completed from reference TRBV28 and TRBJ1-1, reads DVKVTQSSRYLVKRTGEKVFLECVQDMDHENMFWYRQDPGLGLRLIYFSYDVKMKEKGDIPEGYSVSREKKERFSLILESASTNQTSMYLCASRGEGLGLNTEAFFGQGTRLTVV.

The chain combines TRBV7-9 with TRBJ1-2; no definite D call. Per germline, CDR1 SEHNR and CDR2 FQNEAQ (reference sequence). Trimming removed 0 bases from V and 5 bases from J, with 13 bases in between. This CDR3 is 15 amino acids long. The CDR3 bases are TGTGCCAGCAGCTTAGCAGGAACAGAGCGGTATGGCTACACCTTC. As protein: CASSLAGTERYGYTF.

The chain uses TRBV5-1 and TRBJ1-1; 8 nucleotides match TRBD1. Germline CDR1 is SGHRS and CDR2 is YFSETQ. V gave up 5 bases and J gave up 1 base; unmatched junction bases: 7. The CDR3 has 15 amino acids. CDR3 in DNA: TGCGCCAGCAGGCACCCGGGGACAGGGAACACTGAAGCTTTCTTT. Amino acid sequence: CASRHPGTGNTEAFF.

The chain joins TRBV30 to TRBJ1-2; D is ambiguous. This CDR3 is built from 15 residues. CDR1 and CDR2 (germline): GTSNPN, SVGIG (reference sequence). Between the trimmed V and J ends, which lost 4 bases and 8 bases, there was a span of 23 bases. CDR3 nucleotide sequence: TGTGCCTGGACCAGCGGGATTTCCTGGGCTCGCGGCTACACCTTC. This encodes CAWTSGISWARGYTF. Combining the CDR3 with reference TRBV30 and TRBJ1-2 gives the whole variable domain SQTIHQWPATLVQPVGSPLSLECTVEGTSNPNLYWYRQAAGRGLQLLFYSVGIGQISSEVPQNLSASRPQDRQFILSSKKLLLSDSGFYLCAWTSGISWARGYTFGSGTRLTVV.

The chain recombines TRBV30 with TRBJ2-1; the D is unclear. V lost 3 bases and J 4 bases, leaving 4 bases between the germline ends. The CDR3 is made up of 11 amino acids. From germline, CDR1 is GTSNPN and CDR2 SVGIG (reference sequence). The CDR3 nucleotides read TGTGCCTGGAGCCCTTACAATGAGCAGTTCTTC. It yields the protein CAWSPYNEQFF. The entire variable domain, with the rest obtained from reference TRBV30 and TRBJ2-1, is as follows: SQTIHQWPATLVQPVGSPLSLECTVEGTSNPNLYWYRQAAGRGLQLLFYSVGIGQISSEVPQNLSASRPQDRQFILSSKKLLLSDSGFYLCAWSPYNEQFFGPGTRLTVL.

This chain links TRBV7-2 with TRBJ1-2, with a possible D match to TRBD1 (5 bases). Per germline, CDR1 SGHTA and CDR2 FQGNSA. There are 14 residues in the CDR3. Trimming pared 1 base from V and 8 bases from J, leaving 14 bases between. CDR3 sequence (DNA): TGTGCCAGCAGCTTAGTAGGCAGGGAGGGCGGCTACACCTTC. Protein: CASSLVGREGGYTF.